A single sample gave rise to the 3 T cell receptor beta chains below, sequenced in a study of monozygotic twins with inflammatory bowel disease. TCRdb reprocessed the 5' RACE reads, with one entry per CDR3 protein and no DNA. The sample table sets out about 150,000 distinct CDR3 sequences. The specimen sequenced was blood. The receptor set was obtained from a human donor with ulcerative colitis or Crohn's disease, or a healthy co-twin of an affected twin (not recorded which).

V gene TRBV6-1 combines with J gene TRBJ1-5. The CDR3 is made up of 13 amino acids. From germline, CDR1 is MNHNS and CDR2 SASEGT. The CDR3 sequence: CASSAEVNQPQHF.

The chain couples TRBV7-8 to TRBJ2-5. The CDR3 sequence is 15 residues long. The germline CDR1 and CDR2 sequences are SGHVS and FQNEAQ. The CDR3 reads CASSLRARLTETQYF.

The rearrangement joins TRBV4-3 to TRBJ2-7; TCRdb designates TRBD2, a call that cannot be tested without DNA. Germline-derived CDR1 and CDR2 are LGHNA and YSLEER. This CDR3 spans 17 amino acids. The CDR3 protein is CASSQDYRLAGPYEQYF.